This TCR beta chain is drawn from a study of blood T cell repertoires in COVID-19 (dated by TCRdb to 2020 to 2021). In terms of the full investigation: The collaborator samples originated in the United States, Italy and Spain and spanned the acute and convalescent phases of COVID-19. Where HLA class I and class II types were available, the types were taken from metadata supplied by the sample provider, not from assay-based typing. The repertoires were released in a freely available public database meant as a resource for research on the immune response to SARS-CoV-2. The prospective study material was composed of cDNA or gDNA derived from T cells, B-cell-depleted T cells, or PBMCs. The samples were drawn from two sources: the first 160 participants of the ongoing ImmuneRACE study, and 1,254 subjects contributed by 6 global collaborators. Nearly every sample came with metadata listing a de-identified subject ID, COVID-19 status, age in years and sex. Deeply sampled blood TCRbeta repertoires from subjects exposed to, actively infected with, or recovered from COVID-19 were included in the dataset.

Trimming leaves V shorter by 0 bases and J shorter by 3 bases, with the junction holding 5 bases beyond the gene matches. The germline V gene specifies LGHNA as CDR1 and YNFKEQ as CDR2. The CDR3 goes from the cysteine to the phenylalanine over 19 residues. The sequence is cut down to CDR3 DNA, 57 bases in frame from base 1. Overall study outcomes, separate from this receptor: How much clinical and demographic metadata was included differed by source and by participant, and the metadata was provided uncurated.

TCRbeta CDR3 regions were amplified from genomic DNA using the immunoSEQ Assay, a bias-controlled multiplex PCR. As for the authors' bioinformatics: Within the assay, amplification of reference gene primers was used to estimate how many nucleated cells each sample contained. Sequence reads were collapsed and filtered to measure the absolute abundance of every unique TCRbeta CDR3 rearrangement. For each sample, productive Simpson clonality was calculated as the square root of Simpson's diversity index across productive rearrangements. Drawn from immuneACCESS, this table holds only the in-frame rearrangements with V and J called that TCRdb kept. Clones are partly lost; checked studies trace under half to an unresolved V gene and leave the rest unexplained. That table supplies the V and J calls and clone size; D and trimming were determined from the DNA. The sample table contains around 100,000 clones; only one count was recorded for about four fifths of them. The top ten hold more than 3% of the sample.

Note on this clone: The specificity of this receptor is unknown. It has no much larger one-base neighbor in the sample; base qualities were not kept.

Each collaborating institution followed its own protocols to collect whole blood in K2EDTA tubes. For TCRbeta analysis, collaborators shipped samples in one of three forms: frozen whole blood, isolated PBMCs, or DNA extracted from either of those sample types. This receptor was taken from a woman of 80 years or more with active or convalescent COVID-19. Sequencing was done on a sample of peripheral blood. The chain is made from TRBV4-2 and TRBJ2-4; 16 bases in the middle match TRBD2. The DNA reads as follows: TGTGCCAGCAGCCAAGATCTGGGACTAGCGGGGGGGAACAAAAACATTCAGTACTTC. This encodes CASSQDLGLAGGNKNIQYF.